Each of the 29 T cell receptor beta chains below was sequenced from the same sample in a study of beta chain features in type 1 diabetes. Isolated RNA was reverse transcribed in full, so expressed TCRB transcripts were sequenced. The repertoire was sequenced with immunoSEQ multiplex PCR; TCRdb's copy has only in-frame clones and lacks some. The table lists 620,000 or so clones, roughly 15% of them singletons. The sequencing input was naive CD4+ T cells from blood. All receptors come from a man aged 18 to 29 in good health.

In its sample, this clone was seen a few times. The V call is TRBV7-2, the J call TRBJ1-6; TRBD1 aligns across 8 bases. Germline-derived CDR1 and CDR2 are SGHTA and FQGNSA. J was trimmed by 13 bases and V by 1 base; bases with no gene match: 9. The CDR3 has 15 amino acids. This chain's CDR3 is CASSLGRDRYSPLHF. CDR3 nucleotide sequence: TGTGCCAGCAGCTTAGGCCGGGACAGGTACTCCCCCCTCCACTTT. Drawing the rest from reference TRBV7-2 and TRBJ1-6, the complete variable domain is GAGVSQSPSNKVTEKGKDVELRCDPISGHTALYWYRQSLGQGLEFLIYFQGNSAPDKSGLPSDRFSAERTGGSVSTLTIQRTQQEDSAVYLCASSLGRDRYSPLHFGNGTRLTVT.

This clone has more than one count but fewer than ten. The V gene is TRBV4-3, the J gene TRBJ2-1; perhaps TRBD2 as D (6 bases). The V gene's germline CDR1 is LGHNA and CDR2 YSLEER. V dropped 4 bases and J dropped 0 bases, with 16 bases sitting between them. The CDR3 length is 17 residues. CDR3 DNA sequence: TGCGCCAGCAGCCGAGATCCGCTGGGACTCTCCTACAATGAGCAGTTCTTC. Its protein product is CASSRDPLGLSYNEQFF.

Note on this clone: An end of the junction does not agree with germline; a read error may underlie this. The chain couples TRBV28 to TRBJ2-3; D uncertain. The CDR3 has 11 residues. Germline V gives CDR1 MDHEN, CDR2 SYDVKM. CDR3 in DNA: TGTGCCAGCAGTATGGGAATAACGGAGCATTTT. Protein: CASSMGITEHF.

This clone was seen more than once but under ten times. The chain links TRBV5-1 to TRBJ2-1, with 9 positions matching TRBD1. The CDR3 totals 14 residues. V was clipped by 0 bases and J by 9 bases; unmatched bases: 4. Germline CDR1 is SGHRS and CDR2 is YFSETQ. In DNA, the CDR3 is TGCGCCAGCAGCTTGGCACAGGGGGCTGGTGAGCAGTTCTTC. Translation gives CASSLAQGAGEQFF.

This clone was observed a few times. The rearrangement joins TRBV28 to TRBJ1-1; D not resolved. V was shortened by 6 bases and J by 1 base, with 18 bases between the two germline ends. The length of the CDR3 is 16 residues. Germline V gives CDR1 MDHEN, CDR2 SYDVKM. The CDR3 loop reads CASSLGYREWNTEAFF. In DNA, the CDR3 is TGTGCCAGCAGCCTGGGATATCGGGAGTGGAACACTGAAGCTTTCTTT.

This chain uses TRBV7-9 with TRBJ1-1, with D possibly being TRBD1 (5 bases). Trimming stripped 1 base from V and 1 base from J, with 10 bases between. CDR1 SEHNR and CDR2 FQNEAQ come from the germline V gene (reference sequence). This CDR3 has 15 amino acids. The CDR3 loop is CASSLVGERNTEAFF. In nucleotides, the CDR3 is TGTGCCAGCAGCTTAGTGGGGGAGCGGAACACTGAAGCTTTCTTT.

This chain connects TRBV19 to TRBJ2-5; TRBD1 matches at 7 bases. The DNA end is more similar to TRBJ2-7, so the J call may be wrong. From germline, CDR1 is LNHDA and CDR2 SQIVND (reference sequence). The CDR3 consists of 13 residues. The CDR3 DNA follows: TGTGCCAGTAGTTGGACAGGCTCCTACGAGCAGTACTTC. This codes for CASSWTGSYEQYF.

The chain has TRBV6-1 and TRBJ1-5, with a weak D call TRBD1 (6 bases). Trimming removed 8 bases at V and 0 bases at J, with 11 bases between. The CDR3 length is 14 residues. Per germline, CDR1 MNHNS and CDR2 SASEGT. CDR3 DNA sequence: TGTGCCAGCGCGGACAGTCATAGCAATCAGCCCCAGCATTTT. Amino acids: CASADSHSNQPQHF.

This clone was found once. The chain recombines TRBV11-2 with TRBJ2-7; 7 nucleotides line up with TRBD2. CDR1 SGHAT and CDR2 FQNNGV come from the germline V gene. The CDR3 spans 13 residues. V shed 4 bases and J 7 bases; nucleotides not matched to a gene: 7. The CDR3 DNA follows: TGTGCCAGCAGCTGGCCCGGGGGGAGGGAGCAGTACTTC. It encodes CASSWPGGREQYF. The entire variable domain, with the rest obtained from reference TRBV11-2 and TRBJ2-7, is as follows: EAGVAQSPRYKIIEKRQSVAFWCNPISGHATLYWYQQILGQGPKLLIQFQNNGVVDDSQLPKDRFSAERLKGVDSTLKIQPAKLEDSAVYLCASSWPGGREQYFGPGTRLTVT.

This clone was counted between two and nine times. The V and J genes are TRBV5-4 and TRBJ2-5; 7 bases line up with TRBD1. The end of the DNA aligns better with TRBJ2-7, so the J call may be wrong. The CDR3 length is 15 residues. The germline V gene encodes CDR1 SGHNT and CDR2 YYREEE (reference sequence). CDR3 bases: TGTGCCAGCAGCCGTCGGACAGGTACTTTCTACGAGCAGTACTTC. This gives the protein CASSRRTGTFYEQYF.

This clone was observed a handful of times. The chain's CDR3 is CASSYRTPGTEAFF. CDR3 bases: TGTGCCAGCAGCTATCGGACACCTGGCACTGAAGCTTTCTTT. V is TRBV7-2 and J is TRBJ1-1; the D gene is possibly TRBD1 (5 bases). From germline, CDR1 is SGHTA and CDR2 FQGNSA. The CDR3 is 14 residues long. V was cut by 4 bases and J by 4 bases, with 13 bases left in between.

The gene calls are TRBV5-6 and TRBJ1-5; 9 nucleotides agree with TRBD1. The germline gives CDR1 SGHDT, CDR2 YYEEEE. CDR3 length equals 14 residues. V trimming: 3 bases; J trimming: 7 bases; junction bases outside the gene matches: 5. CDR3 nucleotides: TGTGCCAGCAGCTACGGACAGGGGAGACAGCCCCAGCATTTT. Protein: CASSYGQGRQPQHF. Supplemented by reference TRBV5-6 and TRBJ1-5, the full variable domain reads DAGVTQSPTHLIKTRGQQVTLRCSPKSGHDTVSWYQQALGQGPQFIFQYYEEEERQRGNFPDRFSGHQFPNYSSELNVNALLLGDSALYLCASSYGQGRQPQHFGDGTRLSIL.

The chain couples TRBV7-2 to TRBJ2-7; 7 nucleotides agree with TRBD1. The CDR3 loop spans 15 amino acids. CDR1 SGHTA and CDR2 FQGNSA come from the germline V gene. V dropped 5 bases and J dropped 2; count of bases not matched to a gene: 9. CDR3 in DNA: TGTGCCAGCAGCCCTCGGACAGGTTTTGCCTACGAGCAGTACTTC. Protein product: CASSPRTGFAYEQYF.

This chain connects TRBV30 to TRBJ1-6; D is possibly TRBD1 (5 bases). The CDR3 contains 14 residues. V was pared by 4 bases and J by 7 bases, with 14 bases between. In germline, CDR1 is GTSNPN, CDR2 SVGIG (reference sequence). CDR3 amino acids: CAWKVVGDNSPLHF. The CDR3 nucleotides read TGTGCCTGGAAGGTAGTTGGGGACAATTCACCCCTCCACTTT.

This clone occurred a few times. The chain couples TRBV7-9 to TRBJ1-1; D remains unclear. The V end was cut by 5 bases, the J end by 1 base, with 5 bases between. Germline CDR1 and CDR2: SEHNR and FQNEAQ (reference sequence). There are 12 residues in the CDR3. CDR3 residues: CASSQANTEAFF. The CDR3 coding sequence is TGTGCCAGCAGCCAGGCGAACACTGAAGCTTTCTTT.

The sample holds a few counts of this clone. The chain has TRBV6-5 and TRBJ2-5, with 9 bases that match TRBD2. CDR1 and CDR2 from the germline V gene are MNHEY and SVGAGI. V was pared by 2 bases and J by 4 bases, with 5 bases of the junction left unmatched. This CDR3 has 15 residues. The CDR3 loop is CASSYTGTSRETQYF. In nucleotides, the CDR3 is TGTGCCAGCAGTTACACCGGGACTAGCCGAGAGACCCAGTACTTC.

The gene calls are TRBV18 and TRBJ2-3, with unresolved D. This CDR3 region has 12 residues. Germline V gene sequence: CDR1 KGHSH, CDR2 LQKENI. The V end was cut by 5 bases, the J end by 3 bases, with 6 bases between. The CDR3 protein is CASSSRTDTQYF. In DNA form, the CDR3 reads TGTGCCAGCTCAAGTAGGACAGATACGCAGTATTTT.

This clone has ten or more counts. The chain is built from TRBV13 and TRBJ2-1; no reliable D call. CDR3 size: 14 residues. Germline V lookup: CDR1 PRHDT, CDR2 FYEKMQ (reference sequence). Trimming left V 1 base short and J 4 bases short, with 8 bases between. This CDR3 is CASSLALRYNEQFF. DNA for the CDR3: TGTGCCAGCAGCTTAGCCCTTCGGTACAATGAGCAGTTCTTC.

This sequence joins TRBV2 and TRBJ2-3; the match to TRBD2 covers 11 bases. Germline V lookup: CDR1 SNHLY, CDR2 FYNNEI. The V and J ends lost 6 bases and 5 bases, in that order; junction bases with no gene match: 13. The CDR3 is 17 amino acids. For the CDR3, the DNA is TGTGCCAGCAGAATTCAGGCTAGCGGGAGGAGGGGAGATACGCAGTATTTT. It specifies CASRIQASGRRGDTQYF.

The chain combines TRBV29-1 with TRBJ1-4; D gene unclear. In germline, CDR1 is SQVTM, CDR2 ANQGSEA. There are 12 residues in the CDR3. The ends were cut back, 7 bases at V and 3 bases at J, with 9 bases in the middle. The CDR3 reads CSAQRANEKLFF. For the CDR3, the DNA is TGCAGCGCTCAAAGAGCTAATGAAAAACTGTTTTTT.

J is TRBJ2-7 and V is TRBV25-1, with 7 nucleotides matching TRBD2. V lost 3 bases and J lost 0; bases outside the gene matches: 2. The CDR3 length is 14 residues. Looked up from germline, CDR1 is MGHDK and CDR2 is SYGVNS. The CDR3 DNA follows: TGTGCCAGCAGTGATGGGAGGGCCTCCTACGAGCAGTACTTC. Translation: CASSDGRASYEQYF.

This clone turned up a few times. The rearrangement uses TRBV30 and TRBJ1-5; TRBD1 is a possible D gene (6 bases). The CDR3 has 14 amino acids. CDR1 and CDR2 from the germline V gene are GTSNPN and SVGIG (reference sequence). CDR3 protein: CAGGLSGANQPQHF. The CDR3 bases are TGTGCTGGGGGTCTATCGGGGGCAAATCAGCCCCAGCATTTT.

This clone has just a few counts. The chain links TRBV6-6 to TRBJ2-2, with D possibly matching TRBD1 (6 bases). There are 14 residues in the CDR3. CDR1 and CDR2 from the germline V gene are MNHNY and SVGAGI (reference sequence). Between the trimmed V and J ends, which lost 7 bases and 0 bases, there was a span of 9 bases. The CDR3 bases are TGTGCCAGCAAGGACAGATCGAACACCGGGGAGCTGTTTTTT. Encoded protein: CASKDRSNTGELFF.

The chain is built from TRBV4-1 and TRBJ2-7; perhaps D is TRBD1 or TRBD2 (6 bases each). The V gene's germline CDR1 is MGHRA and CDR2 YSYEKL. The CDR3 contains 14 residues. Between the trimmed V and J ends, which lost 3 bases and 6 bases, there was a span of 15 bases. CDR3 region: CASSQGHSGGEQYF. The CDR3 DNA is TGCGCCAGCAGCCAGGGACACTCCGGGGGCGAGCAGTACTTC.

The genes are TRBV20-1 and TRBJ1-1; D gene unclear. This CDR3 has 8 residues. The germline V and J ends were trimmed by 5 bases and 9 bases, with 4 bases remaining between them. Germline V lookup: CDR1 DFQATT, CDR2 SNEGSKA (reference sequence). In DNA form, the CDR3 reads TGCAGTGCTCCGAAAGCTTTCTTT. It is translated as CSAPKAFF.

The CDR3 spells CASARGPYEQYF. The CDR3 bases are TGTGCCAGCGCCAGGGGCCCCTACGAGCAGTACTTC. This chain joins TRBV9 and TRBJ2-7; D might be TRBD1 (6 bases). The CDR3 is 12 amino acids. The germline CDR1 and CDR2 sequences are SGDLS and YYNGEE. V dropped 7 bases and J dropped 2 bases, with 10 bases sitting between them.

The chain combines TRBV30 with TRBJ2-3; TRBD2 matches 11 bases. Germline V gives CDR1 GTSNPN, CDR2 SVGIG (reference sequence). With V trimmed by 0 bases and J by 4 bases, 6 bases remained unmatched. The CDR3 is 16 residues long. CDR3 nucleotide sequence: TGTGCCTGGAGTGTACGTAGCGGGGGGGCGGCAGATACGCAGTATTTT. This translates into CAWSVRSGGAADTQYF. The full variable domain, rest sourced from reference TRBV30 and TRBJ2-3, is SQTIHQWPATLVQPVGSPLSLECTVEGTSNPNLYWYRQAAGRGLQLLFYSVGIGQISSEVPQNLSASRPQDRQFILSSKKLLLSDSGFYLCAWSVRSGGAADTQYFGPGTRLTVL.

The chain combines TRBV5-1 with TRBJ1-2; D remains unclear. In germline, CDR1 is SGHRS, CDR2 YFSETQ. V dropped 7 bases and J dropped 1 base, with 14 bases sitting between them. This CDR3 has 14 amino acids. The CDR3 loop reads CASRPVYVNYGYTF. The CDR3 DNA reads TGCGCCAGCCGCCCCGTTTACGTTAACTATGGCTACACCTTC.

This chain joins TRBV5-1 and TRBJ2-7, with no clear D. Trimming left V 0 bases short and J 4 bases short, with 14 bases between. The CDR3 extends over 15 amino acids. Per germline, CDR1 SGHRS and CDR2 YFSETQ. The CDR3 region is CASSLESRSRYEQYF. CDR3 bases: TGCGCCAGCAGCTTGGAAAGCAGGTCTCGGTACGAGCAGTACTTC.